This is a list of T cell receptor beta chains from one sample in a study of graft-versus-host responses after intestinal transplantation. TCRdb's copy holds only in-frame clones and misses some; the assay was immunoSEQ multiplex PCR. Of roughly 25,000 clones in the sample, approximately 95% were seen once. Source: PBMCs, taken 18 days after transplant. Every receptor here comes from a human patient who received an intestinal transplant, so some T cells may come from the graft donor. Each CDR3 is given with its conserved first and last residue. A D gene is named only where the DNA matches it firmly. Not every row has a clone size; where given, it reads once, few, many or a size class.

cdr3_length	clone_size	j_call	d_call	v_call	cdr3_nt	cdr3_aa
18	once	TRBJ2-5	TRBD1	TRBV19	TGTGCCAGTAGTATGGTCTCGGGACAGGGGGGAGGCCAAGAGACCCAGTACTTC	CASSMVSGQGGGQETQYF
16	-	TRBJ2-2	-	TRBV19	TGTGCCAGTAGTATTTCTGGCGGGCCGAGTGGCGGGGAGCTGTTTTTT	CASSISGGPSGGELFF
17	-	TRBJ2-3	-	TRBV15	TGTGCCACCAGGGAAGGGAACCGGGACTTCTACACAGATACGCAGTATTTT	CATREGNRDFYTDTQYF
14	-	TRBJ2-3	-	TRBV4-1	TGCGCCAGCAGCCCGTCTGCAGGTGCAGATACGCAGTATTTT	CASSPSAGADTQYF
14	-	TRBJ1-1	TRBD1	TRBV5-4	TGTGCCAGCAGACGACAGGGAGGGGACACTGAAGCTTTCTTT	CASRRQGGDTEAFF
13	once	TRBJ1-1	-	TRBV27	TGTGCCAGCAGTTTAGAGTGGAACACTGAAGCTTTCTTT	CASSLEWNTEAFF
19	-	TRBJ2-4	-	TRBV9	TGTGCCAGCAGCGTACCCCCCTGGTGGATCTTTGCGGCCAAAAACATTCAGTACTTC	CASSVPPWWIFAAKNIQYF
18	-	TRBJ2-3	-	TRBV10-2	TGCGCCAGCAGTGAGTCTGAGGATTTGGCAATTTCCACAGATACGCAGTATTTT	CASSESEDLAISTDTQYF
14	-	TRBJ1-2	TRBD1	TRBV27	TGTGCCAGCAGGGGGACAGGGGAATATTATGGCTACACCTTC	CASRGTGEYYGYTF
16	-	TRBJ2-5	TRBD1	TRBV15	TGTGCCACCAGATTAGAAGGGGGCTGGGGTGAAGAGACCCAGTACTTC	CATRLEGGWGEETQYF
15	once	TRBJ2-7	TRBD2	TRBV6-5	TGTGCCAGCAGTTACTCGGGGAGGGGCGGGTACGAGCAGTACTTC	CASSYSGRGGYEQYF
15	-	TRBJ1-1	-	TRBV19	TGTGCCAGTAGGGAGTGGCGTGGTCGGGGCACTGAAGCTTTCTTT	CASREWRGRGTEAFF
14	-	TRBJ1-5	-	TRBV19	TGTGCCAGTAGTATGGGTAATAGCAATCAGCCCCAGCATTTT	CASSMGNSNQPQHF
12	-	TRBJ2-3	-	TRBV7-8	TGTGCCAGCAGCTCACTATCGGATACGCAGTATTTT	CASSSLSDTQYF
16	-	TRBJ2-5	-	TRBV27	TGTGCCAGCAGTTACCAAGACAGGCCTCTACGGGAGACCCAGTACTTC	CASSYQDRPLRETQYF
13	-	TRBJ2-5	-	TRBV6-6	TGTGCCAGCAGTTACCGCCCCAAGGAGACCCAGTACTTC	CASSYRPKETQYF
15	-	TRBJ1-1	-	TRBV5-5	TGTGCCAGCAGCTTGGCGGGTGACACCCACACTGAAGCTTTCTTT	CASSLAGDTHTEAFF
15	-	TRBJ2-7	-	TRBV16	TGTGCCAGCAGCCAAGCTAACAGGGTTAGGTACGAGCAGTACTTC	CASSQANRVRYEQYF
15	once	TRBJ1-6	TRBD1	TRBV18	TGTGCCAGCTCACAAGGACAGGGACGTGGTTCACCCCTCCACTTT	CASSQGQGRGSPLHF
15	-	TRBJ1-6	-	TRBV5-1	TGCGCCAGCAGCTTAAACGGGTACTATAATTCACCCCTCCACTTT	CASSLNGYYNSPLHF